The rows below give T cell receptor beta chains drawn from one sample of a study of blood T cells in healthy people across ages. TCRdb re-derived calls from the 5' RACE reads in MiXCR, one entry per CDR3 protein. The top ten clones hold more than 6% of a sample with around 1.7 million distinct CDR3 sequences, 28% of them seen once. The sample taken for sequencing was blood. The receptors shown here come from a young woman in good health. CDR3s include the opening cysteine and the closing phenylalanine or tryptophan. The order of the fields is clone size, J gene, D gene, V gene, CDR3 DNA, CDR3 protein. A D gene is named only where the DNA matches it firmly. The size entry is marked missing in some rows and otherwise reads once, few, many or a size class.

clone_size: -
j_call: TRBJ2-3
d_call: TRBD2
v_call: TRBV20-1
cdr3_nt: TGCAGTGCTGGGGGACTAGGTGGGGCAGATACGCAGTATTTT
cdr3_aa: CSAGGLGGADTQYF

clone_size: -
j_call: TRBJ2-1
d_call: TRBD2
v_call: TRBV6-6
cdr3_nt: TGTGCCAGCAGGGACGGGACTACTGGCTGTAATGAGCAGTTCTTC
cdr3_aa: CASRDGTTGCNEQFF

clone_size: -
j_call: TRBJ1-1
d_call: -
v_call: TRBV15
cdr3_nt: TGTGCCACCAGCAGAGTCGGGGGCTGGGGAGCTTTCTTT
cdr3_aa: CATSRVGGWGAFF

clone_size: -
j_call: TRBJ1-4
d_call: -
v_call: TRBV27
cdr3_nt: TGTGCCAGCAGACCCCGCAGGGGAGCTAATGAAAAACGGTTTTTT
cdr3_aa: CASRPRRGANEKRFF

clone_size: -
j_call: TRBJ2-5
d_call: -
v_call: TRBV2
cdr3_nt: TGTGCCAGCAGGGAACTGGTCGTAGAGACCCAGTACTTC
cdr3_aa: CASRELVVETQYF

clone_size: few
j_call: TRBJ1-2
d_call: -
v_call: TRBV7-2
cdr3_nt: TGTGCCAGCAGCTTCTGGTTGGGGGATAACTATGGCTACACCTTC
cdr3_aa: CASSFWLGDNYGYTF

clone_size: -
j_call: TRBJ1-1
d_call: -
v_call: TRBV29-1
cdr3_nt: TGCAGCGTTGATAAGGGGAACACTGAAGCTTTCTTT
cdr3_aa: CSVDKGNTEAFF

clone_size: few
j_call: TRBJ2-3
d_call: -
v_call: TRBV2
cdr3_nt: TGTGCCAGCTTCGGCGGGGGCACAGATACGCAGTATTTT
cdr3_aa: CASFGGGTDTQYF

clone_size: -
j_call: TRBJ1-1
d_call: -
v_call: TRBV9
cdr3_nt: TGTGCCAGCAGCGCCGGAGCCCCCAACACTGAAGCTTTCTTT
cdr3_aa: CASSAGAPNTEAFF

clone_size: -
j_call: TRBJ1-5
d_call: -
v_call: TRBV2
cdr3_nt: TGTGCCAGCAGCGAGAACAGGATAGGGGATCAGCCCCAGCATTTT
cdr3_aa: CASSENRIGDQPQHF

clone_size: few
j_call: TRBJ1-2
d_call: TRBD1
v_call: TRBV4-1
cdr3_nt: TGCGCCAGCAGCCAAGAGGGGACAGGGGCCGCTAACTATGGCTACACCTTC
cdr3_aa: CASSQEGTGAANYGYTF

clone_size: -
j_call: TRBJ2-5
d_call: TRBD2
v_call: TRBV3-1
cdr3_nt: TGTGCCAGCAGCAGGACTAGGGAGGAGACCCAGTACTTC
cdr3_aa: CASSRTREETQYF

clone_size: -
j_call: TRBJ2-7
d_call: -
v_call: TRBV6-2/TRBV6-3
cdr3_nt: TGTGCCAGCAGCCTAACTAGCTACTACGAGCAGTACTTC
cdr3_aa: CASSLTSYYEQYF

clone_size: -
j_call: TRBJ2-7
d_call: -
v_call: TRBV28
cdr3_nt: TGTGCCAGCAGTTTAGTACTTAGCGCAGGGATGATACACGAGCAGTACTTC
cdr3_aa: CASSLVLSAGMIHEQYF

clone_size: many
j_call: TRBJ2-1
d_call: TRBD1
v_call: TRBV7-3
cdr3_nt: TGTGCCAGCAGCTTCGGACAGGGAGGTTACAATGAGCAGTTCTTC
cdr3_aa: CASSFGQGGYNEQFF

clone_size: many
j_call: TRBJ2-4
d_call: TRBD1
v_call: TRBV7-9
cdr3_nt: TGTGCCAGCAGCCACGCCCGCAACCAGAAGGGGGACAGGGGGAACATTCAGTACTTC
cdr3_aa: CASSHARNQKGDRGNIQYF

clone_size: -
j_call: TRBJ2-7
d_call: TRBD2
v_call: TRBV14
cdr3_nt: TGTGCCAGCAGCCAAGACCTTGGACTAGCGTACGAGCAGTACTTC
cdr3_aa: CASSQDLGLAYEQYF

clone_size: many
j_call: TRBJ1-2
d_call: -
v_call: TRBV29-1
cdr3_nt: TGCAGCGTTGTATGGCAGAACTATGGCTACACCTTC
cdr3_aa: CSVVWQNYGYTF

clone_size: -
j_call: TRBJ2-2
d_call: TRBD1
v_call: TRBV24-1
cdr3_nt: TGTGCCACCAGTGATTTGGGACAGGGACACACCGGGGAGCTGTTTTTT
cdr3_aa: CATSDLGQGHTGELFF

clone_size: -
j_call: TRBJ2-2
d_call: -
v_call: TRBV7-9
cdr3_nt: TGTGCCAGCAGCCGAACAGTCGGGGAGCTGTTTTTT
cdr3_aa: CASSRTVGELFF

clone_size: -
j_call: TRBJ2-3
d_call: TRBD2
v_call: TRBV20-1
cdr3_nt: TGCAGTGCTCCCGCGGGGGGGCTAACAGATACGCAGTATTTT
cdr3_aa: CSAPAGGLTDTQYF

clone_size: many
j_call: TRBJ2-7
d_call: -
v_call: TRBV29-1
cdr3_nt: TGCAGCGTTTCAGCTACTGAGCAGTACTTC
cdr3_aa: CSVSATEQYF

clone_size: many
j_call: TRBJ1-2
d_call: -
v_call: TRBV29-1
cdr3_nt: TGCAGCGTTGGGCAGGAAGATGGCTACACCTTC
cdr3_aa: CSVGQEDGYTF

clone_size: few
j_call: TRBJ2-7
d_call: TRBD1
v_call: TRBV15
cdr3_nt: TGTGCCACCAGCACTAGACAGGGAAGCGAGCAGTACTTC
cdr3_aa: CATSTRQGSEQYF

clone_size: -
j_call: TRBJ2-7
d_call: TRBD1
v_call: TRBV7-9
cdr3_nt: TGTGCCAGCAGCGCGACCGGGACAGGGACCTACGAGCAGTACTTC
cdr3_aa: CASSATGTGTYEQYF

clone_size: -
j_call: TRBJ2-7
d_call: -
v_call: TRBV9
cdr3_nt: TGTGCCAGCAGCCCCCGGAGGTGGTCCTACGAGCAGTACTTC
cdr3_aa: CASSPRRWSYEQYF

clone_size: few
j_call: TRBJ2-5
d_call: TRBD1
v_call: TRBV6-2/TRBV6-3
cdr3_nt: TGTGCCAGTTCGAACAGGGGCCCAGAGACCCAGTACTTC
cdr3_aa: CASSNRGPETQYF

clone_size: -
j_call: TRBJ2-2
d_call: TRBD1
v_call: TRBV9
cdr3_nt: TGTGCCAGCAGCGTAGGCAGGGGGCTCACCGGGGAGCTGTTTTTT
cdr3_aa: CASSVGRGLTGELFF

clone_size: few
j_call: TRBJ1-5
d_call: TRBD1
v_call: TRBV5-5
cdr3_nt: TGTGCCAGCAGCTTGTACGTGGGACAGATATCCAATCAGCCCCAGCATTTT
cdr3_aa: CASSLYVGQISNQPQHF

clone_size: few
j_call: TRBJ2-7
d_call: -
v_call: TRBV30
cdr3_nt: TGTGCCTGGAGTGTCGGGCCAACCTACGAGCAGTACTTC
cdr3_aa: CAWSVGPTYEQYF

clone_size: -
j_call: TRBJ1-2
d_call: TRBD1
v_call: TRBV7-6
cdr3_nt: TGTGCCAGCAGTCTCACCGGGACAGGGATCTATGGCTACACCTTC
cdr3_aa: CASSLTGTGIYGYTF

clone_size: -
j_call: TRBJ2-3
d_call: -
v_call: TRBV2
cdr3_nt: TGTGCCAGCAGTGAAGCGGACTATTTGGGAGGTACGCAGTATTTT
cdr3_aa: CASSEADYLGGTQYF

clone_size: -
j_call: TRBJ2-5
d_call: TRBD1
v_call: TRBV4-3
cdr3_nt: TGCGCCAGCAGCCAAAGGGGGACAGCATTTTCCTACCAAGAGACCCAGTACTTC
cdr3_aa: CASSQRGTAFSYQETQYF

clone_size: -
j_call: TRBJ2-3
d_call: TRBD2
v_call: TRBV4-3
cdr3_nt: TGCGCCAGCAGCCAAGTTCCCGGGAGGGGAGATACGCAGTATTTT
cdr3_aa: CASSQVPGRGDTQYF